This T cell receptor beta chain was recorded in a study of chemoradiotherapy in HPV16-positive cancers (dated by TCRdb to between 2021 and 2024). Study-level background: Functional T-cell assays on cells from a couple of HPV16-positive patients defined candidate HPV-specific T-cell clones and common TCR motifs. The study asked whether T-cell immunity to the HPV oncoproteins E6 and E7 changes during chemoradiotherapy and whether this immunity affects survival. The candidate HPV-specific TCRs and motifs were then tracked in TCR repertoires from over 80 patients with HPV-related cancers. The investigation overall reported the following: Only two HPV16-positive patients were used to derive the functional definition of HPV-specific T cells, and the survival association was reported for HPV16-positive patients. In HPV16-positive patients, expansion of HPV-responsive T cells during chemoradiotherapy was associated with improved recurrence-free survival. Expansion of candidate HPV-specific clones and E7-related TCR motifs was observed in the tumor microenvironment during treatment, whereas no such expansion was observed for non-HPV-specific T cells.

Library preparation used the immunoSEQ multiplex PCR assay. TCRdb took this table from immuneACCESS and kept in-frame rearrangements with V and J called. Such tables lack part of the clones; where checked against another copy, unresolved V genes explain under half of the gap, and the rest is unexplained. Counted in this sample were 9,500 to 15,000 clones; over 75% of them appeared once. The ten top clones hold 2% to 3% of the sample. Including cysteine and phenylalanine, the CDR3 has 17 amino acids. The sequence is cut down to CDR3 DNA, 51 bases in frame from base 1. CDR1 and CDR2, per the germline V gene, are SGHTA and FQGTGA. V ends up 2 bases short and J 0 bases short, with an unmatched junction base count of 5. Repertoires were sampled multiple times during chemoradiotherapy, which allowed clonal expansion in the tumor microenvironment to be followed. A word on this clone: No cognate antigen has been identified for it. No per-base quality is available; no much larger clone lies one base away.

The sequence joins TRBV7-3 to TRBJ2-3, with TRBD2 identical over 10 junction bases. Sample: blood, taken from a patient who underwent chemoradiotherapy. This TCR derives from a human donor with HPV-associated anogenital cancer. The base sequence is TGTGCCAGCAGCTTAGGCCGTAGCGGGGGGAGCACAGATACGCAGTATTTT. Its protein is CASSLGRSGGSTDTQYF. This CDR3, with the reference TRBV7-3 and TRBJ2-3 proteins standing in past its ends, gives the full variable domain GAGVSQTPSNKVTEKGKYVELRCDPISGHTALYWYRQSLGQGPEFLIYFQGTGAADDSGLPNDRFFAVRPEGSVSTLKIQRTERGDSAVYLCASSLGRSGGSTDTQYFGPGTRLTVL.